This TCR beta chain was identified during a study of blood T cell repertoires in COVID-19. In the authors' methods: For nucleated cells, counts were estimated from reference gene primer amplification. TCRdb's copy holds only in-frame clones and misses some; the assay was immunoSEQ multiplex PCR. V and J calls and clone size are as listed in that table; D and trimming were resolved from the DNA. Of around 270,000 clones in the sample, around 87% were seen once. V lost 4 bases, J lost 0 bases, and 4 bases stayed unmatched. The CDR3 sequence is 15 residues long. In germline, CDR1 is SGHNT, CDR2 YYREEE (reference sequence).

The sequence was obtained from a woman aged 50 to 60 with acute or convalescent COVID-19. Sample: peripheral blood. The J gene is TRBJ2-5, the V gene TRBV5-4, with 9 bases aligning to TRBD1. The CDR3 coding sequence is TGTGCCAGCAGCACAGGGGGCGCCAACCAAGAGACCCAGTACTTC. This encodes CASSTGGANQETQYF. Looking up the rest from reference TRBV5-4 and TRBJ2-5 gives the full variable domain: ETGVTQSPTHLIKTRGQQVTLRCSSQSGHNTVSWYQQALGQGPQFIFQYYREEENGRGNFPPRFSGLQFPNYSSELNVNALELDDSALYLCASSTGGANQETQYFGPGTRLLVL.